This T cell receptor (beta chain) stems from a study of T-cell reconstitution after alpha-beta-depleted transplantation in children. V was cut by 0 bases and J by 3 bases, with 12 bases left in between. Germline V lookup: CDR1 DFQATT, CDR2 SNEGSKA (reference sequence). This CDR3 region has 14 residues. A library of TCRbeta sequences, prepared with unique molecular identifiers, was generated. TCRdb independently ran MiXCR on the PCR reads; one entry per CDR3 protein. The sample consists of some 390,000 distinct CDR3 sequences, roughly 21% of them appearing once. The table lists this clonotype with a few counts.

Specimen: PBMCs from the stem cell graft donor, collected from the stem cell graft. The receptor comes from a human donor who donated a stem cell graft to a child with acute myeloid leukemia. The chain employs TRBV20-1 and TRBJ2-7; possible D gene TRBD2, 5 bases. CDR3 loop: CSARDSGVVYEQYF. The CDR3 nucleotides are TGCAGTGCTAGAGATTCCGGGGTGGTCTACGAGCAGTACTTC.